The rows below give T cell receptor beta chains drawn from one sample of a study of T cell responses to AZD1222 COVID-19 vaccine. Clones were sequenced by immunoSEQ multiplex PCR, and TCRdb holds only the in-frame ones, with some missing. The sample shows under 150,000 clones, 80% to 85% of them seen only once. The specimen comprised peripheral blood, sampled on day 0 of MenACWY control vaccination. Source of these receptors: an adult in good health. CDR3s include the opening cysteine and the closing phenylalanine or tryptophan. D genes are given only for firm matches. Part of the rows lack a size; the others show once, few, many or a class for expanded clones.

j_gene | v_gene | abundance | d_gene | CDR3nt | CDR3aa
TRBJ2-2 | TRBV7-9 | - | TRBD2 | TGTGCCAGCAGCTTCGGACTAGCGGGGGACACCGGGGAGCTGTTTTTT | CASSFGLAGDTGELFF
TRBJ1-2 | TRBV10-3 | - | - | TGTGCCATCAGGTGGCAGGGCGACTACTATGGCTACACCTTC | CAIRWQGDYYGYTF
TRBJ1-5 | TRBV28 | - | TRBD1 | TGTGCCAGCAGTCTCCCGGGACAGGGGAGTAATCAGCCCCAGCATTTT | CASSLPGQGSNQPQHF
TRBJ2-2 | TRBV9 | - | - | TGTGCCAGCAGCGTAGGAGGGGCCGGGGAGCTGTTTTTT | CASSVGGAGELFF
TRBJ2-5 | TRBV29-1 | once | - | TGCAGCGTTGAGGGCTTGGGGGAGACCCAGTACTTC | CSVEGLGETQYF
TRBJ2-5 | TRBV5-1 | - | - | TGCGCCAGCAGGGGTCTACAAGAGACCCAGTACTTC | CASRGLQETQYF
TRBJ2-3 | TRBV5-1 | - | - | TGCGCCAGCGGGAGGACTCGAGCGGCAGATACGCAGTATTTT | CASGRTRAADTQYF
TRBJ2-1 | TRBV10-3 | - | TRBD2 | TGTGCCATCAGTGAGTCCAGGCGGGGGTTATTCTACAATGAGCAGTTCTTC | CAISESRRGLFYNEQFF
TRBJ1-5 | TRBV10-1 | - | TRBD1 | TGCGCCAGCAGCTCCGGACAGGGCAATCAGCCCCAGCATTTT | CASSSGQGNQPQHF
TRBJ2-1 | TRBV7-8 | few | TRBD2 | TGTGCCAGCAGCGTCCCCCCTGGACTAGCGAGACGCAATGAGCAGTTCTTC | CASSVPPGLARRNEQFF
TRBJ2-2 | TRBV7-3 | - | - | TGTGCCAGCAGCTTATTCCGGGGCGGGGAGCTGTTTTTT | CASSLFRGGELFF
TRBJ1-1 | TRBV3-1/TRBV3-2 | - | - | TGTGCCAGCAGCCCCCGGACGGCGAACACTGAAGCTTTCTTT | CASSPRTANTEAFF
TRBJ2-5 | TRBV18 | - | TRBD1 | TGTGCCAGCTCATCCACTCCGTACCCAGGGGGTCTAGAGACCCAGTACTTC | CASSSTPYPGGLETQYF
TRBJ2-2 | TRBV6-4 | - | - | TGTGCCAGCAGTGACGGGTCCACCGGGGAGCTGTTTTTT | CASSDGSTGELFF
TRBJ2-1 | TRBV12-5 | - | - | TGTGCTAGTGGTTTAATCCAGGGGACCCATGAGCAGTTCTTC | CASGLIQGTHEQFF
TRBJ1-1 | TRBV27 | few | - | TGTGCCAGCAGTTTATCGATCTGGACCCCTGAAGCTTTCTTT | CASSLSIWTPEAFF
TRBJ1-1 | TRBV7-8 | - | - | TGTGCCAGCAGCTTAGCGCCGGCAGCGACAGTGAACACTGAAGCTTTCTTT | CASSLAPAATVNTEAFF
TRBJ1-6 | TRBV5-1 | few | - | TGCGCCAGCAGCTTGGTTTCCATACGGAATTCACCCCTCCACTTT | CASSLVSIRNSPLHF
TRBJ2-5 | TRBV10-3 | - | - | TGTGCCATCAGTGATAACGTCGAAGAGACCCAGTACTTC | CAISDNVEETQYF
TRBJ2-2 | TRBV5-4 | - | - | TGTGCCAGCAGCTGGGTACAGGGGGAGCTGTTTTTT | CASSWVQGELFF
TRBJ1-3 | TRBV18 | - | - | TGTGCCAGCTCACCCGGACGGAGCTCTGGAAACACCATATATTTT | CASSPGRSSGNTIYF
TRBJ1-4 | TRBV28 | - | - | TGTGCCAGCAGTACGTTTGCAACTAATGAAAAACTGTTTTTT | CASSTFATNEKLFF
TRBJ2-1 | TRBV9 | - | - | TGTGCCAGCAGCGACAGAGGGGAAGGGGAGCAGTTCTTC | CASSDRGEGEQFF
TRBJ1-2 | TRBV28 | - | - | TGTGCCAGCAACCCAGCCACCAAACACTATGGCTACACCTTC | CASNPATKHYGYTF
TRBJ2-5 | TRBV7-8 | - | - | TGTGCCAGCAGCTTATCGGGCCTCAAAGAGACCCAGTACTTC | CASSLSGLKETQYF
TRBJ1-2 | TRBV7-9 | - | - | TGTGCCAGCAGCCACCCCGGGACCACTACCTATGGCTACACCTTC | CASSHPGTTTYGYTF